The present TCR beta chain was sequenced within a study of T cell clonotyping in hematopoietic cell transplantation. Findings of the study overall: Graft donor and pretransplant recipient Inverse Simpson Index values predicted broader posttransplant TCR diversity. CD4 and CD8 repertoire contributions could not be separated without sorting. Pathologically expanded recipient clonotypes increased progressively from day 30 to day 180 as diversity fell.

Turning to this clone: Its matching antigen is unknown.

The table came from immunoSEQ multiplex PCR; TCRdb's copy has only in-frame clones and leaves some out. This table has 10,000 to 15,000 clones, under 75% appearing once. The CDR3 runs to 12 residues. Germline loops: CDR1 SGDLS, CDR2 YYNGEE. Trimming removed 7 bases at V and 3 bases at J, with 11 bases between. This sample comprised peripheral blood mononuclear cells, obtained 180 days after allogeneic stem cell transplant. J is TRBJ2-7 and V is TRBV9, with D tentatively TRBD1 (6 bases). The receptor was isolated from a male patient over 55 who had an allogeneic stem cell transplant from an unrelated donor, so the T cells may come from the graft donor. Some clones in this sample may be carry-over from other donors' samples. Here the CDR3 DNA reads TGTGCCAGCGGGACGGGACACTACGAGCAGTACTTC. Translated: CASGTGHYEQYF.